What follows are 17 T cell receptor beta chains derived from one specimen sequenced in a study of T cells expressing NK-cell markers. TCRdb re-called the 5' RACE reads and gives one entry per CDR3 protein, without DNA. The table lists fewer than 400,000 distinct CDR3 sequences. Sequenced input: blood T cells: a sorted CD56 or NKG2C T cell subset, CD4+ or CD8+ T cells, or bulk PBMC T cells (not recorded which). The receptors stem from a man aged 18-69 years in good health.

The V gene is TRBV4-2, the J gene TRBJ2-2. This CDR3 spans 16 amino acids. Germline-derived CDR1 and CDR2 are LGHNA and YNFKEQ. CDR3 protein: CASSQRLAGGTGELFF.

V is TRBV19 and J is TRBJ2-3; TCRdb's D gene call, TRBD1, goes unchecked for lack of DNA. The CDR3 is 14 amino acids. Germline loops: CDR1 LNHDA, CDR2 SQIVND (reference sequence). CDR3 sequence reads: CASSMDRVTDTQYF.

The chain couples TRBV18 to TRBJ1-6; TCRdb designates TRBD1, a call that cannot be tested without DNA. Germline V lookup: CDR1 KGHSH, CDR2 LQKENI. The CDR3 is made up of 15 amino acids. The CDR3 sequence is CASSPGGDGNSPLHF.

V gene TRBV14 combines with J gene TRBJ2-1; absent DNA, TCRdb's TRBD2 call cannot be checked. Germline CDR1 is SGHDN and CDR2 is FVKESK. The CDR3 is 16 amino acids. Here the CDR3 reads CASSPFLTSGGNEQFF.

V is TRBV5-1 and J is TRBJ2-1; checking the TCRdb D call of TRBD1 is not possible without DNA. Germline values: CDR1 SGHRS, CDR2 YFSETQ. This CDR3 is built from 15 residues. CDR3 residues: CASSFAGGQDNEQFF.

This rearrangement joins TRBV2 to TRBJ2-5; there is no DNA to check the TCRdb D call of TRBD1. The germline V gene has CDR1 SNHLY and CDR2 FYNNEI. The CDR3 is 16 residues long. CDR3 sequence: CASRSVAGGQRETQYF.

The J gene is TRBJ2-1, the V gene TRBV20-1; without DNA, the TCRdb call of TRBD1 cannot be checked. The CDR3 contains 14 residues. Germline CDR1 reads DFQATT; CDR2 reads SNEGSKA (reference sequence). The CDR3 spells CSALNAGGGHEQFF.

The rearrangement joins TRBV20-1 to TRBJ2-7; TCRdb designates TRBD2, a call that cannot be tested without DNA. The CDR3 extends over 16 amino acids. Germline values: CDR1 DFQATT, CDR2 SNEGSKA (reference sequence). This CDR3 reads CSALRLAGGFTYEQYF.

The V gene is TRBV20-1, the J gene TRBJ2-2; there is no DNA to check the TCRdb D call of TRBD1. CDR3 length: 15 residues. The germline gives CDR1 DFQATT, CDR2 SNEGSKA (reference sequence). The CDR3 loop is CSAPRDRRRNGELFF.

The gene calls are TRBV7-3 and TRBJ2-2; the D call from TCRdb, TRBD1, cannot be confirmed without DNA. The CDR3 runs 16 residues. Germline V gene lookup returns CDR1 SGHTA and CDR2 FQGTGA. The CDR3: CASSTGGGSYTGELFF. The whole variable domain, remainder taken from reference TRBV7-3 and TRBJ2-2, is GAGVSQTPSNKVTEKGKYVELRCDPISGHTALYWYRQSLGQGPEFLIYFQGTGAADDSGLPNDRFFAVRPEGSVSTLKIQRTERGDSAVYLCASSTGGGSYTGELFFGEGSRLTVL.

The rearrangement joins TRBV5-6 to TRBJ2-5. There are 13 residues in the CDR3. Germline CDR1 SGHDT, CDR2 YYEEEE. The CDR3 is CASSVDRGETQYF.

The chain is built from TRBV6-5 and TRBJ2-5; with no DNA, the TCRdb D assignment of TRBD1 cannot be verified. In germline, CDR1 is MNHEY, CDR2 SVGAGI. The CDR3 runs 12 residues. CDR3 amino acids: CASSYRGETQYF.

The gene calls are TRBV20-1 and TRBJ2-3; the D gene TCRdb calls, TRBD2, cannot be checked with no DNA. There are 18 residues in the CDR3. Germline values: CDR1 DFQATT, CDR2 SNEGSKA (reference sequence). The CDR3 spells CSARARHSSGSSTDTQYF.

The chain uses TRBV6-2 or TRBV6-3 and TRBJ2-2; the D gene TCRdb calls, TRBD1, cannot be checked with no DNA. Germline CDR1 and CDR2: MNHEY and SVGEGT. This CDR3 comprises 17 residues. CDR3: CASSRTGTGRSHGELFF.

The chain is built from TRBV6-1 and TRBJ2-7; TCRdb reports TRBD1, a call that lacks DNA to check it against. This CDR3 region has 16 residues. Germline CDR1 MNHNS, CDR2 SASEGT. The CDR3 is CASRRVPIDNTYEQYF.

The rearrangement links TRBV5-1 to TRBJ2-5; as DNA is missing, the TRBD1 call by TCRdb cannot be tested. Germline CDR1 and CDR2: SGHRS and YFSETQ. The CDR3 runs 15 residues. The CDR3: CASSLSDSQEETQYF.

This sequence joins TRBV7-8 and TRBJ1-5; TCRdb picks TRBD1, but there is no DNA to check that call. Germline CDR1 SGHVS, CDR2 FQNEAQ. The CDR3 runs to 14 residues. This chain's CDR3 is CASSRDRDNQPQHF.